The present entry profiles one T cell receptor (beta chain) with its context. Antigen unknown. The data derive from a study of OX40 agonist ivuxolimab in advanced cancers. Broader study findings: Relative to CD4+ cells, CD8+ T cells on average had more expanded clones.

Sequencing was performed with immunoSEQ multiplex PCR; in TCRdb, only in-frame clones are kept and a portion is missing. The sample lists 55,000 to 70,000 clones; 75% to 85% were seen once. The material was CD4+ or CD8+ T cells sorted from blood, obtained in a trial of the OX40 agonist ivuxolimab. The receptor was isolated from an adult with an advanced solid tumor such as melanoma, head and neck, liver or kidney cancer.

DNA of the CDR3: TGTGCCAGCACCCCCGGGACAGATCAGCCCCAGCATTTT. This translates into CASTPGTDQPQHF. The J gene is TRBJ1-5, the V gene TRBV28, with 7 bases fitting TRBD1. From germline, CDR1 is MDHEN and CDR2 SYDVKM. J gave up 5 bases and V 7 bases, and 5 bases lay outside the gene matches. The CDR3 has 13 residues.